A single T cell receptor beta chain is shown here with its context. Antigen: not known. This CDR3 has 13 amino acids. Trimming took 7 bases from V and 7 from J, leaving 14 bases between them. This specimen belongs to a study of T cells after yellow fever vaccination. Whole-study context: Preparation of the low-cell-number fractions used SMART-Seq v4 Ultra Low Input.

General study results and limits: Only a small proportion of the clonotypes turned up in both the CD4 and the CD8 compartments, likely arising from convergent recombination.

Production of TCR cDNA was by 5'RACE template switching, which also added a universal primer site and UMIs. TCRdb called the 5' RACE reads again in MiXCR, with one record for every CDR3 protein. Among 400,000 to 650,000 distinct CDR3 sequences listed, just over 20% were seen once. This clonotype was sampled from a man aged 18-30 years who received the YFV17D yellow fever vaccine. The rearrangement links TRBV12-3 or TRBV12-4 to TRBJ2-4; possible D gene TRBD1, 5 bases. The input for sequencing was PBMCs, taken more than 20 days after the first yellow fever vaccination. The DNA of the CDR3 is TGTGCCAGCAAGGGGTTCAGTGCGAACATTCAGTACTTC. Its protein product is CASKGFSANIQYF.